The 22 T cell receptor beta chains presented below share a single source sample, sequenced in a study of blood T cells in healthy people across ages. It was with a sample-barcoded 5' primer and a J-beta primer mix that a second PCR of roughly 7 to 12 cycles was run. MiXCR was run by TCRdb on the 5' RACE reads, yielding one entry per CDR3 protein. The sample lists approximately 900,000 distinct CDR3 sequences; under 35% were seen once. These data were also reused for a study on T cells of mothers and their children.

The sample was blood. Receptors originate from a woman aged 40 to 50 in good health.

The sample holds many counts of this clonotype. The rearrangement links TRBV20-1 to TRBJ2-6, with TRBD1 matching 7 bases. Germline V CDR1 and CDR2: DFQATT, SNEGSKA (reference sequence). V trimming: 1 base; J trimming: 0 bases; junction bases outside the gene matches: 12. This CDR3 region has 19 residues. The chain's CDR3 is CSARGRGQVNLSGANVLTF. The CDR3 region has the DNA TGCAGTGCTAGAGGAAGGGGGCAGGTGAACCTCTCTGGGGCCAACGTCCTGACTTTC.

The chain employs TRBV6-6 and TRBJ2-2, with D perhaps matching TRBD2 (6 bases). The CDR3 covers 15 residues. The V end lost 4 bases, the J end lost 2 bases, and 11 bases lay between the germline ends. Germline CDR1 MNHNY, CDR2 SVGAGI (reference sequence). The CDR3 region is CASSFTGSNTGELFF. In DNA form, the CDR3 reads TGTGCCAGCAGTTTCACCGGGAGTAACACCGGGGAGCTGTTTTTT.

This sequence joins TRBV5-4 and TRBJ1-4; D is perhaps TRBD1 (5 bases). V was clipped by 4 bases and J by 7 bases, with 14 bases between them. Germline V CDR1 and CDR2: SGHNT, YYREEE (reference sequence). The CDR3 length is 14 residues. CDR3 residues: CASSGGVEGEKLFF. CDR3 in DNA: TGTGCCAGCAGCGGGGGGGTTGAGGGTGAAAAACTGTTTTTT.

This chain links TRBV20-1 with TRBJ1-1; tentative D call: TRBD1 (5 bases). V was shortened by 3 bases and J by 6 bases, with 17 bases between the two germline ends. The CDR3 is 14 residues long. Germline V gene data show CDR1 as DFQATT and CDR2 as SNEGSKA (reference sequence). CDR3 amino acids: CSASARGSLAEAFF. Written as DNA, the CDR3 is TGCAGTGCTAGCGCTCGGGGCTCCTTGGCTGAAGCTTTCTTT.

This clonotype occurred a few times. The rearrangement links TRBV12-3 or TRBV12-4 to TRBJ2-3; D not resolved. V lost 3 bases, J lost 5 bases, and 15 bases lay in between. The CDR3 length is 15 residues. The CDR3 spells CASSFGYLSQDTQYF. In DNA, the CDR3 is TGTGCCAGCAGTTTTGGCTACCTCTCACAAGATACGCAGTATTTT.

This clonotype was observed many times. This chain connects TRBV5-1 to TRBJ2-1; 7 bases line up with TRBD2. V gave up 4 bases and J gave up 3 bases; unmatched junction bases: 4. The CDR3 runs 14 residues. CDR1 is SGHRS, CDR2 YFSETQ, per germline. This CDR3 reads CASSREGDYNEQFF. The CDR3 region has the DNA TGCGCCAGCAGCAGGGAGGGCGACTACAATGAGCAGTTCTTC.

Concerning this clonotype itself: A much larger clone lies one base from this, so it may be a read error. The V and J genes are TRBV2 and TRBJ2-4; maybe TRBD2 (5 bases). Deletions cut 6 bases from V and 13 bases from J, with 31 bases between. This CDR3 is 17 amino acids long. The germline V gene has CDR1 SNHLY and CDR2 FYNNEI. The CDR3 nucleotides are TGTGCCAGCAGCCCCCTTTGCGGGCTAGCATTAGTTTGTGAGCAGTACTTC. Protein sequence: CASSPLCGLALVCEQYF.

Regarding this clonotype: A junction end diverges from the germline sequence, so it may reflect a read error. The chain carries TRBV7-2 and TRBJ1-2, with unresolved D. From germline, CDR1 is SGHTA and CDR2 FQGNSA. The CDR3 covers 13 residues. CDR3 bases: TGTGCCGGCAGCTTAAGCAGAGACTATGGCTACACCTTC. Amino acid sequence: CAGSLSRDYGYTF.

The chain recombines TRBV2 with TRBJ2-3; D may be TRBD1 (5 bases). The V gene's germline CDR1 is SNHLY and CDR2 FYNNEI. Trimming stripped 7 bases from V and 0 bases from J, with 8 bases between. The CDR3 runs to 13 residues. The CDR3 coding sequence is TGTGCCAGCAAGGGGAAGAGCACAGATACGCAGTATTTT. Translation: CASKGKSTDTQYF.

The genes are TRBV5-1 and TRBJ2-5; D remains unclear. The CDR3 sequence is 16 residues long. Per germline, CDR1 SGHRS and CDR2 YFSETQ. V was shortened by 0 bases and J by 2 bases, with 14 bases between the two germline ends. CDR3 amino acids: CASSLDGRNFQETQYF. DNA for the CDR3: TGCGCCAGCAGCTTGGATGGCAGGAACTTTCAAGAGACCCAGTACTTC.

V gene TRBV28 combines with J gene TRBJ2-1; D unclear. With 3 bases removed from V and 0 bases from J, the gap between germline ends came to 15 bases. Germline V gene sequence: CDR1 MDHEN, CDR2 SYDVKM. The CDR3 consists of 17 residues. The DNA of the CDR3 is TGTGCCAGCAGTTTCTATTCGACTGGGAACTCCTACAATGAGCAGTTCTTC. Translated: CASSFYSTGNSYNEQFF.

This sequence joins TRBV7-3 and TRBJ1-1; 9 bases map to TRBD1. The CDR3 is 18 amino acids. Germline trimming cut 1 base from V and 1 base from J; bases unmatched to any gene: 10. Germline V lookup: CDR1 SGHTA, CDR2 FQGTGA. DNA of the CDR3: TGTGCCAGCAGCTTAATCCTAAGGGGACAGGGAAAGAACACTGAAGCTTTCTTT. This gives the protein CASSLILRGQGKNTEAFF.

This chain connects TRBV7-2 to TRBJ1-5, with 9 bases that match TRBD1. CDR1 SGHTA and CDR2 FQGNSA come from the germline V gene. The ends lost 4 bases at V and 2 bases at J; junction bases unmatched: 9. The CDR3 totals 17 residues. The CDR3: CASSSRNRGLGNQPQHF. Written as DNA, the CDR3 is TGTGCCAGCAGCTCCCGAAACAGGGGGCTGGGCAATCAGCCCCAGCATTTT.

The rearrangement uses TRBV28 and TRBJ2-4, with TRBD1 matching over 10 bases. The end of the DNA aligns better with TRBJ2-7, so the J call may be wrong. Per germline, CDR1 MDHEN and CDR2 SYDVKM. There are 15 residues in the CDR3. CDR3 in amino acids: CASSRRQGASYEQYF. The CDR3 nucleotides are TGTGCCAGCAGCCGCCGACAGGGGGCTAGCTACGAGCAGTACTTC.

This sequence joins TRBV5-1 and TRBJ1-3; D gene uncertain. This CDR3 contains 13 residues. CDR1 is SGHRS and CDR2 is YFSETQ in the germline V gene. Trimming stripped 1 base from V and 4 bases from J, with 6 bases between. CDR3 amino acids: CASSLRNGNTIYF. The CDR3 region has the DNA TGCGCCAGCAGCTTGAGGAACGGAAACACCATATATTTT. Using reference TRBV5-1 and TRBJ1-3 for the parts outside the CDR3, the full variable domain is KAGVTQTPRYLIKTRGQQVTLSCSPISGHRSVSWYQQTPGQGLQFLFEYFSETQRNKGNFPGRFSGRQFSNSRSEMNVSTLELGDSALYLCASSLRNGNTIYFGEGSWLTVV.

The chain uses TRBV9 and TRBJ2-1; 9 bases are a match to TRBD1. Germline assignment: CDR1 SGDLS and CDR2 YYNGEE. The CDR3 loop spans 17 amino acids. The J segment lost 4 bases and the V segment lost 4 bases, leaving 12 bases of the junction unmatched. In DNA, the CDR3 is TGTGCCAGCAGCTCCTATCCAGGGACAGGGACTTACAATGAGCAGTTCTTC. As protein: CASSSYPGTGTYNEQFF. Based on the CDR3 plus reference TRBV9 and TRBJ2-1, the full variable domain is DSGVTQTPKHLITATGQRVTLRCSPRSGDLSVYWYQQSLDQGLQFLIQYYNGEERAKGNILERFSAQQFPDLHSELNLSSLELGDSALYFCASSSYPGTGTYNEQFFGPGTRLTVL.

In this sample, this clonotype turned up a few times. The chain employs TRBV9 and TRBJ1-3; D not resolved. The ends were cut back, 0 bases at V and 0 bases at J, with 4 bases in the middle. Looked up from germline, CDR1 is SGDLS and CDR2 is YYNGEE. The CDR3 totals 14 residues. The CDR3 spells CASSVGSSGNTIYF. CDR3 DNA: TGTGCCAGCAGCGTAGGCAGCTCTGGAAACACCATATATTTT.

This clonotype was seen at least ten times. This sequence joins TRBV20-1 and TRBJ2-1; TRBD1 matches 11 bases. V lost 6 bases, J lost 1 base, and 2 bases stayed unmatched. This CDR3 is built from 14 residues. Germline CDR1 DFQATT, CDR2 SNEGSKA (reference sequence). CDR3 region: CSAGQGASYNEQFF. CDR3 in DNA: TGCAGTGCCGGACAGGGGGCATCCTACAATGAGCAGTTCTTC.

This chain connects TRBV12-3 or TRBV12-4 to TRBJ2-1; D could derive from TRBD1 or TRBD2 (5 bases each). CDR3 size: 15 residues. V gave up 2 bases and J gave up 0 bases, with 8 bases separating them. The CDR3 loop is CASSLPRGSYNEQFF. Written as DNA, the CDR3 is TGTGCCAGCAGTTTACCGAGGGGCTCCTACAATGAGCAGTTCTTC.

This clonotype was seen only a few times. The V call is TRBV12-3 or TRBV12-4, the J call TRBJ1-2; 10 nucleotides align to TRBD1. This CDR3 is 15 amino acids long. J was trimmed by 2 bases and V by 5 bases; bases with no gene match: 5. CDR3 coding DNA: TGTGCCAGCAGTAAGACAGGGGGCATGAACTATGGCTACACCTTC. This sequence encodes CASSKTGGMNYGYTF.

This clonotype occurred once. Mismatch with germline at one junction end may stem from a read error. CDR3 amino acids: CASSLGGPGERFF. In DNA form, the CDR3 reads TGTGCCAGCAGCTTGGGGGGCCCCGGGGAGCGGTTTTTT. The chain joins TRBV5-6 to TRBJ2-2; D tentatively fits TRBD1 or TRBD2 (5 bases each). Germline CDR1 and CDR2: SGHDT and YYEEEE. CDR3 length: 13 residues.

In its sample, this clonotype was seen many times. The chain joins TRBV4-3 to TRBJ1-2; TRBD1 is a possible D gene (5 bases). The length of the CDR3 is 15 residues. Trimming cost V 0 bases and J 8 bases, with 16 bases left between them. The germline V gene encodes CDR1 LGHNA and CDR2 YSLEER. CDR3 loop: CASSQEGRLVKGYTF. In DNA, the CDR3 is TGCGCCAGCAGCCAAGAGGGACGCCTGGTTAAAGGCTACACCTTC.